At least ten counts were recorded for the clone carrying this T cell receptor (beta chain). Its antigen is as yet unknown. The sample comes from a study of T cells after yellow fever vaccination. Points from the study as a whole: Among primary-vaccination clones, most reappeared after the booster, at almost 98% for CD4 and around 91% for CD8. The secondary response was weaker, and its peak arrived faster, on day 5 versus 15.

TCRdb called the 5' RACE reads again in MiXCR, with one record for every CDR3 protein. The table records hundreds of thousands of distinct CDR3 sequences, around 10% of them present only once. Per germline, CDR1 SEHNR and CDR2 FQNEAQ (reference sequence). V lost 3 bases and J 0 bases, leaving 5 bases between the germline ends. The CDR3 covers 13 residues. The sequence was collected from a man aged 18 to 35 who received the YFV17D yellow fever vaccine. Material: CD4+ T cells sorted from PBMCs, obtained 5 days after the yellow fever booster vaccination. The chain joins TRBV7-9 to TRBJ1-1; D gene uncertain. Here the CDR3 DNA reads TGTGCCAGCAGCTTTCGACTGAACACTGAAGCTTTCTTT. It is translated as CASSFRLNTEAFF. Using reference TRBV7-9 and TRBJ1-1 for the parts outside the CDR3, the full variable domain is DTGVSQNPRHKITKRGQNVTFRCDPISEHNRLYWYRQTLGQGPEFLTYFQNEAQLEKSRLLSDRFSAERPKGSFSTLEIQRTEQGDSAMYLCASSFRLNTEAFFGQGTRLTVV.